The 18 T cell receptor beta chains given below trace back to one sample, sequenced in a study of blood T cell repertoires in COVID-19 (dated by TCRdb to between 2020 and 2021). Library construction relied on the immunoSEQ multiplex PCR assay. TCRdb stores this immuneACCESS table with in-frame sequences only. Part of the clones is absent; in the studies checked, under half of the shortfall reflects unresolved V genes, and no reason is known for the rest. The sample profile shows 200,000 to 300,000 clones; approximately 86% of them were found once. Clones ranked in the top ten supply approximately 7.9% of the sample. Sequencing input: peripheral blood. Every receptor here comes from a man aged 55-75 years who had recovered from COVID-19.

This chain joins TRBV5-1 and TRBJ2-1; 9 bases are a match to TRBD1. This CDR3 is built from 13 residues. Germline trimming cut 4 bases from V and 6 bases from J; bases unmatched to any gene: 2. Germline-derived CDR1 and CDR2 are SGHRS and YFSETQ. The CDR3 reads CASSLTGGNEQFF. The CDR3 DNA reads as TGCGCCAGCAGCCTGACAGGGGGCAATGAGCAGTTCTTC.

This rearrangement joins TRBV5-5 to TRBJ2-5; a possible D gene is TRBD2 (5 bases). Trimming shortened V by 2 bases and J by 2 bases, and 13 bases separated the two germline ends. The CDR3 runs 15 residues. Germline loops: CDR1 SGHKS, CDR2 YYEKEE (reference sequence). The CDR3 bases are TGTGCCAGCAGCTTTCGCGGACTTCCTCAAGAGACCCAGTACTTC. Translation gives CASSFRGLPQETQYF. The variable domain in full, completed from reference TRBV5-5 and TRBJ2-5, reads DAGVTQSPTHLIKTRGQQVTLRCSPISGHKSVSWYQQVLGQGPQFIFQYYEKEERGRGNFPDRFSARQFPNYSSELNVNALLLGDSALYLCASSFRGLPQETQYFGPGTRLLVL.

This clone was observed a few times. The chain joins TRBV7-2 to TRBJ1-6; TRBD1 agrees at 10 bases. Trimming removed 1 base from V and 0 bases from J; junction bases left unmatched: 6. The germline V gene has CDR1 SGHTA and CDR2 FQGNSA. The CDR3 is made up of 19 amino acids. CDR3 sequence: CASSLGLGQGSSYNSPLHF. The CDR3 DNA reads TGTGCCAGCAGCTTAGGTTTGGGACAGGGGAGCTCCTATAATTCACCCCTCCACTTT.

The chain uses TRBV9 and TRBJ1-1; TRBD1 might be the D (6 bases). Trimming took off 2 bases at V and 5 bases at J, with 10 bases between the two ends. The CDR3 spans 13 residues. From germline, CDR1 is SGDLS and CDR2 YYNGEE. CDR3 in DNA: TGTGCCAGCAGCGTGGCCCAGGGGACTGAAGCTTTCTTT. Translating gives CASSVAQGTEAFF. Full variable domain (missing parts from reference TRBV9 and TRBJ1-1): DSGVTQTPKHLITATGQRVTLRCSPRSGDLSVYWYQQSLDQGLQFLIQYYNGEERAKGNILERFSAQQFPDLHSELNLSSLELGDSALYFCASSVAQGTEAFFGQGTRLTVV.

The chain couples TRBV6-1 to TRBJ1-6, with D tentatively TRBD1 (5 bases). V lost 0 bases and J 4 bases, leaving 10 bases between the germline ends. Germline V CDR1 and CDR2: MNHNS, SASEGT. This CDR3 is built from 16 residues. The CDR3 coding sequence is TGTGCCAGCAGTGAAGCGGTCGGACAATATAATTCACCCCTCCACTTT. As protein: CASSEAVGQYNSPLHF.

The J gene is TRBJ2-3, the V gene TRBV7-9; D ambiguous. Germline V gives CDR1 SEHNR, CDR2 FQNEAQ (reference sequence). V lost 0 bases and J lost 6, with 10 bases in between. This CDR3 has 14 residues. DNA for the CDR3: TGTGCCAGCAGCTTAGCCGTACAGTTGGATACGCAGTATTTT. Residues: CASSLAVQLDTQYF.

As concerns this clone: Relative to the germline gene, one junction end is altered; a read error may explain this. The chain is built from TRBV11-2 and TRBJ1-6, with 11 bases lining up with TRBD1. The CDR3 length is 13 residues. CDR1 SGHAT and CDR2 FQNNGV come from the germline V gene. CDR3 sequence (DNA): TGTGCCAGCAGCATGAGCCGGGACAGGGGGATCTGCTTT. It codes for CASSMSRDRGICF.

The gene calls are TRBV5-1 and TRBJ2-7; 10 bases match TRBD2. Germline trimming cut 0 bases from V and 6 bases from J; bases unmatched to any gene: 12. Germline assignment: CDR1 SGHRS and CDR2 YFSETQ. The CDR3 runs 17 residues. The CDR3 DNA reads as TGCGCCAGCAGCTTGGATCCAGCGGGGGGGATGTCTTCCGAGCAGTACTTC. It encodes CASSLDPAGGMSSEQYF.

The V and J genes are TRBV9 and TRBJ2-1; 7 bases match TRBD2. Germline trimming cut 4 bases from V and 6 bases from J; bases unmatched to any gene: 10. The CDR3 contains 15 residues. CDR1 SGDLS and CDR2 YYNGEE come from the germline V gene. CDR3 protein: CASSRSGAPGNEQFF. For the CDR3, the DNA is TGTGCCAGCAGCCGAAGCGGGGCCCCCGGCAATGAGCAGTTCTTC.

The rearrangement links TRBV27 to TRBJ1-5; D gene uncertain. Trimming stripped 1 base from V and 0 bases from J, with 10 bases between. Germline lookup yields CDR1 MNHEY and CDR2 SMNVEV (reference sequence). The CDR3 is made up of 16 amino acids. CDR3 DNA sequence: TGTGCCAGCAGTTTATTAAGCGGGTATAGCAATCAGCCCCAGCATTTT. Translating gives CASSLLSGYSNQPQHF.

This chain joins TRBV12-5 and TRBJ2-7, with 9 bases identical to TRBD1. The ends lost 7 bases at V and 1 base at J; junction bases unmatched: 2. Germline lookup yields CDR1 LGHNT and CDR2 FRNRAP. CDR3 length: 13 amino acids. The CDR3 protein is CASEGQGSYEQYV. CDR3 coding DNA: TGTGCTAGTGAAGGACAGGGGTCCTACGAGCAGTACGTC.

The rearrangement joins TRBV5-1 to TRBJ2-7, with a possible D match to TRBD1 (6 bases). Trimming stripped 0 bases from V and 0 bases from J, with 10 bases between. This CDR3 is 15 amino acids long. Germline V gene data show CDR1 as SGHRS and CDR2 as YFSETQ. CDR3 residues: CASSLDGTSSYEQYF. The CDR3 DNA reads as TGCGCCAGCAGCTTGGATGGGACATCCTCCTACGAGCAGTACTTC.

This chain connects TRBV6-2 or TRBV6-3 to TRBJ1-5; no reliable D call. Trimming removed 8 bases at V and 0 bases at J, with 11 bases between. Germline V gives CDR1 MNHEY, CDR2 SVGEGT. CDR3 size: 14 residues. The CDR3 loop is CASRHYGSNQPQHF. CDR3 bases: TGTGCCAGCCGCCACTACGGTAGCAATCAGCCCCAGCATTTT.

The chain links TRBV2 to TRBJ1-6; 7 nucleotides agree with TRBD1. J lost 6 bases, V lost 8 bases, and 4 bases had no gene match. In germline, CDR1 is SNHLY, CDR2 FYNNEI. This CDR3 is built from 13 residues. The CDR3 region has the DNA TGTGCCAGCTGGGGACAGACTAATTCACCCCTCCACTTT. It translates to CASWGQTNSPLHF.

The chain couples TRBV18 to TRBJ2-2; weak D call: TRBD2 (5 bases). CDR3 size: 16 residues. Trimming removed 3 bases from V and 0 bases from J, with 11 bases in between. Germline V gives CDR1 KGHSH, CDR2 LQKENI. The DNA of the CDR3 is TGTGCCAGCTCACCCGGGGAGAACGCGAACACCGGGGAGCTGTTTTTT. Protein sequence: CASSPGENANTGELFF.

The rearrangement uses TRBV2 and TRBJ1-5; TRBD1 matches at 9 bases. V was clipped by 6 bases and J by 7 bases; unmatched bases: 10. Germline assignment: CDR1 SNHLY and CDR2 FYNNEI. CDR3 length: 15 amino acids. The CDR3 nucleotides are TGTGCCAGCAGCAAGGACAGGGGAGGGATACAGCCCCAGCATTTT. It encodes CASSKDRGGIQPQHF. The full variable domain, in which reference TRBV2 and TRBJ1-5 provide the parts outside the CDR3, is EPEVTQTPSHQVTQMGQEVILRCVPISNHLYFYWYRQILGQKVEFLVSFYNNEISEKSEIFDDQFSVERPDGSNFTLKIRSTKLEDSAMYFCASSKDRGGIQPQHFGDGTRLSIL.

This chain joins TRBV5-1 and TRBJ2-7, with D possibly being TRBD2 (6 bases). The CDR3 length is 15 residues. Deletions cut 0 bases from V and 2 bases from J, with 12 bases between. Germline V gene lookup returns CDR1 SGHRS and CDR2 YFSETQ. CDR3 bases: TGCGCCAGCAGCTTGGTTTCCCGCGGGGCCTACGAGCAGTACTTC. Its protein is CASSLVSRGAYEQYF.

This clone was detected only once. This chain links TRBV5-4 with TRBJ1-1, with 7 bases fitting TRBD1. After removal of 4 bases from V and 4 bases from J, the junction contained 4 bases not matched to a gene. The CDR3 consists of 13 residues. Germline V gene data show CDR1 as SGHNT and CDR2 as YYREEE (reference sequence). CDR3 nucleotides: TGTGCCAGCAGCAGGGGGCGAGGCACTGAAGCTTTCTTT. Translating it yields CASSRGRGTEAFF.